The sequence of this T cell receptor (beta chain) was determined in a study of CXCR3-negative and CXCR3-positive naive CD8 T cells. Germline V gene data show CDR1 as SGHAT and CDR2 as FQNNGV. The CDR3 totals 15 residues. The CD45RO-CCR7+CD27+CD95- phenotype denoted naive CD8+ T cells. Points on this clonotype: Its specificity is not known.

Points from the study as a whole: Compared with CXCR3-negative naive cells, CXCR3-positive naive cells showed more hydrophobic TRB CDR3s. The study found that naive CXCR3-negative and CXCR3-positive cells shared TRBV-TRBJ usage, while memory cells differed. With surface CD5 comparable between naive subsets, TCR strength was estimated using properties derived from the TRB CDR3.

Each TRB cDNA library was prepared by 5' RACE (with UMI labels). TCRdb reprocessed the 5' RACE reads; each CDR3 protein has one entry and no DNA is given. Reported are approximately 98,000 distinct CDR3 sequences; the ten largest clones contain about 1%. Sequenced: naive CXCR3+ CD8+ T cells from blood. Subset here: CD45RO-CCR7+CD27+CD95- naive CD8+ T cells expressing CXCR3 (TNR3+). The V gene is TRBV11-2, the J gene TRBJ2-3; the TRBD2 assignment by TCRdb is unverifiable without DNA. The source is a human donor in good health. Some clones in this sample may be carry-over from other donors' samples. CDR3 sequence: CASTPQLGAPDTQYF.